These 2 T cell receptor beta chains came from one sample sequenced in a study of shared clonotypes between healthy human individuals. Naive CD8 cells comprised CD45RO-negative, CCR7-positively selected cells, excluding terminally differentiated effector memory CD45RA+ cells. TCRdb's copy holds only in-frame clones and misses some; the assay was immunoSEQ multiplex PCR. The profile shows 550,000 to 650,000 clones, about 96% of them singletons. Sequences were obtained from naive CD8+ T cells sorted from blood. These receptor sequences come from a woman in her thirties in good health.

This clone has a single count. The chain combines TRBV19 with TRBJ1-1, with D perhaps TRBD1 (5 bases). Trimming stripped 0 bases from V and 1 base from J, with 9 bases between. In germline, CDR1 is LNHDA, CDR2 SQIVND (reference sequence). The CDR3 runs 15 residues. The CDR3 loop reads CASSIDDSPNTEAFF. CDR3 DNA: TGTGCCAGTAGTATAGATGACAGTCCGAACACTGAAGCTTTCTTT.

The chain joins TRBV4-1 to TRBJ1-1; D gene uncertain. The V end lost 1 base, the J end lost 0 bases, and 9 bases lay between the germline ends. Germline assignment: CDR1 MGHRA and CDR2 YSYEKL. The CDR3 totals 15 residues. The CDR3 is CASSQADGLNTEAFF. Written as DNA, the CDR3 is TGCGCCAGCAGCCAAGCGGACGGCCTGAACACTGAAGCTTTCTTT.